This T cell receptor (beta chain) was documented in a study of T cells after yellow fever vaccination (dated 2019 in TCRdb). Regarding the research as a whole: The SMART-Seq v4 Ultra Low Input RNA kit was used to prepare libraries from fractions with low cell numbers. Bulk PBMC replicates and cell subsets were isolated from blood drawn at multiple timepoints before and after both primary and secondary immunization. To track T-cell clones before and after primary and booster YFV17D yellow fever vaccination, bulk TCR alpha and beta repertoires were sequenced longitudinally. Two healthy male donors made up the cohort, one aged 18 to 30 years and the other aged 30 to 40 years. The full study reports these points: A small fraction of clonotypes showed up in both the CD4 and CD8 compartments, probably as a result of convergent recombination. After the booster, most of the clones that had expanded following primary vaccination were detected again (almost 98% of CD4 and around 90% of CD8), which suggests that memory was broadly maintained. Compared with the primary T-cell response, the secondary T-cell response was weaker but faster, peaking on day 5 rather than day 15. Because only a couple of donors were included in the study, the extent to which the findings can be generalized is limited. Computational filtering was needed because FACS-sorted repertoires could contain abundant contaminating clonotypes from the bulk population.

On this clonotype itself: Its recognized antigen is unknown. No base qualities exist here, and no much larger clone lies one base off it.

The sample's treatment or condition label is to be understood as: live attenuated yellow fever vaccine strain. At every blood-draw timepoint, two biological replicates of bulk PBMCs were collected. A standard Ficoll-Paque protocol was used to isolate PBMCs from peripheral blood. TriZol was used to extract RNA from bulk PBMCs, from CD4 and CD8 fractions, and from dextramer-positive and dextramer-negative fractions. The germline V gene sets CDR1 to SGHTA and CDR2 to FQGTGA. The CDR3 starts with the cysteine, ends with the phenylalanine, and has 17 residues. Left in the record is the CDR3 DNA by itself, 51 bases read in frame from the first base. V loses 0 bases of germline sequence and J loses 0 bases, and the interval between the two ends is 9 bases. TCR cDNA was synthesized by 5'RACE template switching, which introduced a universal primer site and unique molecular identifiers. cDNA synthesis was primed from both the TCR alpha and TCR beta constant segments. Libraries were amplified in two PCR steps, with sample barcodes and sequencing adapters added in the second step. Sequencing of the libraries was done on either Illumina HiSeq 2500 (2x100 bp) or NovaSeq (2x150 bp). In the original analysis: MIGEC was used to demultiplex reads and collapse the reads into UMI consensus sequences, and MiXCR was used for V(D)J alignment. Clonotypes responding to the vaccine were identified with edgeR on replicate PBMC samples, with the criteria of FDR below 0.01 and a log2 fold change above 5 up to day 15. Each bulk clonotype was labeled CD4 or CD8 based on which sequenced repertoire, CD4 or CD8, contained the clonotype at higher abundance. TCRdb trimmed public reads at Q25 via fastp, called clones via MiXCR and kept in-frame beta chains. Every distinct CDR3 protein forms one entry, paired with its most common genes and DNA. None of the V and J calls come from the authors' own analysis; TCRdb made them. For this sample the table gives approximately 340,000 distinct CDR3 sequences, of which approximately 9% were detected only once. The ten largest account for around 17% of the sample.

This specimen was PBMCs, taken on the day of the first yellow fever vaccination. This clonotype originated in a man between 18 and 29 years old who received the YFV17D yellow fever vaccine. In this chain, TRBV7-3 is recombined with TRBJ2-6; no confident D gene assignment can be made. The nucleotide sequence reads TGTGCCAGCAGCTTAACCCCGGTAACCTCTGGGGCCAACGTCCTGACTTTC. It codes for CASSLTPVTSGANVLTF.